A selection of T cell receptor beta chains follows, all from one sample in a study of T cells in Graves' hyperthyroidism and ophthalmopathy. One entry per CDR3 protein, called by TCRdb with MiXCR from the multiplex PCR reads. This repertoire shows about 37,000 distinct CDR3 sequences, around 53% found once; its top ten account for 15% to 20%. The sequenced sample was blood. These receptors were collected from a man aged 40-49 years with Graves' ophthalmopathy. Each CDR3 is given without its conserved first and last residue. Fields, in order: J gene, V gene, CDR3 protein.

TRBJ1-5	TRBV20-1	SADGTGPYSNQPQH
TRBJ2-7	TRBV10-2	ACCESWDEQN
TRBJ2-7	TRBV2	ASSDDRASYEQY
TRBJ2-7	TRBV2	AIDSSGGEEQY
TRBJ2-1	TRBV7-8	ASSLYPTSGNYNEQF
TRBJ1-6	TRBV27	ASSLYAGQYYNSPLH
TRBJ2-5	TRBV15	ATSRDWGRTETQY
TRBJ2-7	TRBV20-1	SAEDGLAGGAPYEQY
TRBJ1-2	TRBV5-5	ASGEDRGRLGYGYI
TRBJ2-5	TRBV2	ASRGQETQY
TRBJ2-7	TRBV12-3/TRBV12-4	ATRHSRGVNEQY
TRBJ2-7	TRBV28	ASSPLGQTRGKLYEQY
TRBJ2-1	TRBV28	ASSPSGGARNEQF
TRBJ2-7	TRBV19	ASSLGLAGYGQY
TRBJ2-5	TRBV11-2	ASSHTGGAGETQY
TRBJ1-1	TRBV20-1	SASRNTEAF